This passage covers 16 T cell receptor beta chains from one sample sequenced in a study of cytomegalovirus exposure and HLA in healthy donors. Both 60 Vbeta primers and 13 Jbeta primers went into the PCR. This table comes from immunoSEQ multiplex PCR, and its TCRdb copy is limited to in-frame clones, with some not included. This table holds 74,000 or so clones, roughly 75% found once. The sequenced material came from PBMCs. These receptors came from a woman aged 35 to 49 in good health and CMV-seronegative.

This chain links TRBV5-1 with TRBJ2-3, with 10 bases that match TRBD2. V lost 0 bases and J lost 2; bases outside the gene matches: 9. Germline V CDR1 and CDR2: SGHRS, YFSETQ. The CDR3 runs to 18 residues. As DNA, the CDR3 is TGCGCCAGCAGCTTGGAGGGGGTTAGCGGGGGGAACACAGATACGCAGTATTTT. Translated: CASSLEGVSGGNTDTQYF. Together with reference TRBV5-1 and TRBJ2-3, the CDR3 gives the full variable domain: KAGVTQTPRYLIKTRGQQVTLSCSPISGHRSVSWYQQTPGQGLQFLFEYFSETQRNKGNFPGRFSGRQFSNSRSEMNVSTLELGDSALYLCASSLEGVSGGNTDTQYFGPGTRLTVL.

The chain is built from TRBV7-6 and TRBJ1-5, with D perhaps TRBD1 (6 bases). V was clipped by 5 bases and J by 0 bases, with 11 bases between them. The CDR3 has 15 amino acids. Germline assignment: CDR1 SGHVS and CDR2 FNYEAQ. The CDR3 bases are TGTGCCAGCAGCCCCGAGGGGGTTAGCAATCAGCCCCAGCATTTT. This encodes CASSPEGVSNQPQHF.

The chain uses TRBV2 and TRBJ1-5; TRBD1 matches 9 bases. J lost 10 bases, V lost 6 bases, and 10 bases had no gene match. Per the germline V gene, CDR1 is SNHLY and CDR2 is FYNNEI. This CDR3 contains 14 residues. The CDR3 spells CASRATGGFSPQHF. The CDR3 nucleotides read TGTGCCAGCAGGGCGACAGGGGGTTTTAGTCCCCAGCATTTT.

The gene calls are TRBV14 and TRBJ2-2, with 7 positions matching TRBD1. V shed 1 base and J 4 bases; nucleotides not matched to a gene: 12. The CDR3 loop spans 18 amino acids. CDR1 is SGHDN, CDR2 FVKESK, per germline. The CDR3 DNA is TGTGCCAGCAGCCAAGGCCATCCCGGGACAGACCTCACCGGGGAGCTGTTTTTT. Protein product: CASSQGHPGTDLTGELFF. The full variable domain, rest sourced from reference TRBV14 and TRBJ2-2, is EAGVTQFPSHSVIEKGQTVTLRCDPISGHDNLYWYRRVMGKEIKFLLHFVKESKQDESGMPNNRFLAERTGGTYSTLKVQPAELEDSGVYFCASSQGHPGTDLTGELFFGEGSRLTVL.

The rearrangement uses TRBV5-6 and TRBJ1-1, with D possibly TRBD1 on 5 matching bases. V lost 1 base, J lost 6 bases, and 13 bases lay in between. Germline lookup yields CDR1 SGHDT and CDR2 YYEEEE. This CDR3 has 14 amino acids. In nucleotides, the CDR3 is TGTGCCAGCAGCTTGCTGCAGGGTAACGCTGAAGCTTTCTTT. Protein product: CASSLLQGNAEAFF.

CDR3 in amino acids: CAWSAGTGDTGELFF. The CDR3 DNA is TGTGCCTGGAGTGCCGGGACAGGGGACACCGGGGAGCTGTTTTTT. The chain is built from TRBV30 and TRBJ2-2; 10 bases fit TRBD1. This CDR3 contains 15 residues. The V segment lost 1 base and the J segment 3 bases; nucleotides outside the gene matches: 2. Germline V gene sequence: CDR1 GTSNPN, CDR2 SVGIG (reference sequence).

This clone appeared a few times. The V and J genes are TRBV30 and TRBJ2-1, with 10 bases that match TRBD2. Germline CDR1 and CDR2: GTSNPN and SVGIG (reference sequence). Losses at the gene ends were 6 bases for V and 8 bases for J; bases not matched to a gene: 4. This CDR3 spans 12 amino acids. CDR3 loop: CACSGGIYEQFF. The CDR3 DNA sequence: TGTGCCTGTAGCGGGGGGATTTATGAGCAGTTCTTC.

This rearrangement joins TRBV30 to TRBJ2-1; 7 bases align to TRBD2. This CDR3 comprises 14 residues. V gave up 5 bases and J gave up 7 bases; unmatched junction bases: 11. Germline V CDR1 and CDR2: GTSNPN, SVGIG (reference sequence). This CDR3 is CAWDLAGVGNEQFF. As DNA, the CDR3 is TGTGCCTGGGACCTGGCGGGAGTGGGAAATGAGCAGTTCTTC.

In its sample, this clone ranks as medium-sized (0.01 to 0.1%). The chain is built from TRBV7-9 and TRBJ2-1, with 7 bases fitting TRBD2. The CDR3 spans 15 residues. The germline V gene encodes CDR1 SEHNR and CDR2 FQNEAQ (reference sequence). The V gene end was trimmed by 1 base and the J gene end by 3 bases; junction bases not matched to a gene: 3. CDR3 in DNA: TGTGCCAGCAGCTTAGGCGGGGGTGGCTACAATGAGCAGTTCTTC. Amino acids: CASSLGGGGYNEQFF.

The chain links TRBV18 to TRBJ2-2; D might be TRBD1 (6 bases). V was shortened by 4 bases and J by 4 bases, with 10 bases between the two germline ends. Germline values: CDR1 KGHSH, CDR2 LQKENI. CDR3 length equals 14 residues. The CDR3 DNA sequence: TGTGCCAGCTCACTCGGACAGAGCACCGGGGAGCTGTTTTTT. It codes for CASSLGQSTGELFF.

With regard to this clone: Other DNA sequences within the sample encode an identical CDR3. This chain uses TRBV28 with TRBJ2-1; D is possibly TRBD2 (6 bases). This CDR3 has 12 amino acids. The germline CDR1 and CDR2 sequences are MDHEN and SYDVKM. Trimming stripped 4 bases from V and 8 bases from J, with 9 bases between. The CDR3 spells CASSSGLHEQFF. The DNA of the CDR3 is TGTGCCAGCAGTTCGGGACTTCATGAGCAGTTCTTC. The variable domain in full, with the rest retrieved from reference TRBV28 and TRBJ2-1, is DVKVTQSSRYLVKRTGEKVFLECVQDMDHENMFWYRQDPGLGLRLIYFSYDVKMKEKGDIPEGYSVSREKKERFSLILESASTNQTSMYLCASSSGLHEQFFGPGTRLTVL.

J is TRBJ2-3 and V is TRBV7-7; 11 positions agree with TRBD2. Per germline, CDR1 SSHAT and CDR2 FNYEAQ (reference sequence). The ends lost 5 bases at V and 6 bases at J; junction bases unmatched: 13. The CDR3 sequence is 17 residues long. The CDR3 loop reads CASSPFILAGGKDTQYF. Written as DNA, the CDR3 is TGTGCCAGCAGCCCGTTCATTTTAGCGGGAGGGAAGGATACGCAGTATTTT. The full variable domain, with the rest looked up from reference TRBV7-7 and TRBJ2-3, is GAGVSQSPRYKVTKRGQDVTLRCDPISSHATLYWYQQALGQGPEFLTYFNYEAQPDKSGLPSDRFSAERPEGSISTLTIQRTEQRDSAMYRCASSPFILAGGKDTQYFGPGTRLTVL.

The chain joins TRBV7-2 to TRBJ2-3; D is perhaps TRBD2 (7 bases). V lost 2 bases and J 3 bases, leaving 12 bases between the germline ends. This CDR3 region has 15 residues. Germline loops: CDR1 SGHTA, CDR2 FQGNSA. CDR3 DNA: TGTGCCAGCAGCTTAATAGGGGGGGGAACAGATACGCAGTATTTT. It translates to CASSLIGGGTDTQYF. The full variable domain, completed using reference TRBV7-2 and TRBJ2-3, is GAGVSQSPSNKVTEKGKDVELRCDPISGHTALYWYRQSLGQGLEFLIYFQGNSAPDKSGLPSDRFSAERTGGSVSTLTIQRTQQEDSAVYLCASSLIGGGTDTQYFGPGTRLTVL.

The chain employs TRBV30 and TRBJ1-4; 7 positions match TRBD1. CDR1 and CDR2 from the germline V gene are GTSNPN and SVGIG (reference sequence). The trim removed 7 bases at V and 7 bases at J, leaving 6 bases unmatched. CDR3 length: 12 residues. This CDR3 is CALRDSGEKLFF. CDR3 in DNA: TGTGCCTTACGGGACAGCGGTGAAAAACTGTTTTTT.

V usage is TRBV9 and J usage is TRBJ2-2; weak D call: TRBD2 (6 bases). Germline V gene lookup returns CDR1 SGDLS and CDR2 YYNGEE. V lost 0 bases to trimming and J lost 1 base, with 10 bases between them. This CDR3 is built from 16 residues. In DNA, the CDR3 is TGTGCCAGCAGCGTAGCTGATAGCGGGAACACCGGGGAGCTGTTTTTT. Translating gives CASSVADSGNTGELFF.

The J gene is TRBJ2-2, the V gene TRBV27; 7 bases match TRBD2. This CDR3 has 18 residues. Germline-derived CDR1 and CDR2 are MNHEY and SMNVEV (reference sequence). Germline trimming cut 5 bases from V and 2 bases from J; bases unmatched to any gene: 14. CDR3 residues: CASSPWGGTTRNTGELFF. The CDR3 nucleotides read TGTGCCAGCAGTCCCTGGGGGGGGACGACTAGAAACACCGGGGAGCTGTTTTTT.